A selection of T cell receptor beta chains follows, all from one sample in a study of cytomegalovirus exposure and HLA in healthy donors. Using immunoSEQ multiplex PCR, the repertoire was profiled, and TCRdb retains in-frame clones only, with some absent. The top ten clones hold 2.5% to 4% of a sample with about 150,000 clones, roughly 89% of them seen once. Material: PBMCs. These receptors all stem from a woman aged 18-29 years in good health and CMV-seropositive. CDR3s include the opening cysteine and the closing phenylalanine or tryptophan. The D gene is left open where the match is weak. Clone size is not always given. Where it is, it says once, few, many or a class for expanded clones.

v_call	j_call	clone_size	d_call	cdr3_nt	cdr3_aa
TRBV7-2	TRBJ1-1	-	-	TGTGCCAGCAGCTTTCCGTTCGAGATGAACACTGAAGCTTTCTTT	CASSFPFEMNTEAFF
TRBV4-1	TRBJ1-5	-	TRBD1	TGCGCCAGCAGCCAAGGCCGACAGGGAACTATCAATCAGCCCCAGCATTTT	CASSQGRQGTINQPQHF
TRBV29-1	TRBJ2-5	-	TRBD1	TGCAGCGTTGCGGCAGGGGGCGGTGAGACCCAGTACTTC	CSVAAGGGETQYF
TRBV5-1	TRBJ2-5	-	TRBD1	TGCGCCAGCAGCCCTCGGACAGGCCAAGAGACCCAGTACTTC	CASSPRTGQETQYF
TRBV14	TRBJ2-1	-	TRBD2	TGTGCCAGCAGGCAAGCGGGAGGGTTCAATAATGAGCAGTTCTTC	CASRQAGGFNNEQFF
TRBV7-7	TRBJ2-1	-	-	TGTGCCAGCAGCTTAGGGGGAGGGGGCAATGAGCAGTTCTTC	CASSLGGGGNEQFF
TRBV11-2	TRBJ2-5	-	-	TGTGCCAGCAGCTTAGGGGCTCGGGAGACCCAGTACTTC	CASSLGARETQYF
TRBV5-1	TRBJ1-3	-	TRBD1	TGCGCCAGCAGCTTAACAGGGGAAAGGACTGGAAACACCATATATTTT	CASSLTGERTGNTIYF
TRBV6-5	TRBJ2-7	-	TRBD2	TGTGCCAGCAGTTACTCGAGCGGCGGGAGGGCGGACGAGCAGTACTTC	CASSYSSGGRADEQYF
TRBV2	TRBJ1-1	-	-	TGTGCCAGCATGAGGGCGGGTTCTTATAACACTGAAGCTTTCTTT	CASMRAGSYNTEAFF
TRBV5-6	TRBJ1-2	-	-	TGTGCCAGCAGCCGGACAGAAATCTATGGCTACACCTTC	CASSRTEIYGYTF
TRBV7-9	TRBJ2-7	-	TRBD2	TGTGCCAGCAGCTTAGTTCGTTTGGGACTAGCGGACTCCTACGAGCAGTACTTC	CASSLVRLGLADSYEQYF
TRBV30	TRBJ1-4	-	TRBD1	TGTGCCTGGAGTCCCCGGACAGGGGGCGTCGAAAAACTGTTTTTT	CAWSPRTGGVEKLFF
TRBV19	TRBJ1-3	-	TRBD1	TGTGCCAGTACCCTGACAGGGACCGGAGGGACCATATATTTT	CASTLTGTGGTIYF
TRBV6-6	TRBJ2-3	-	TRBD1	TGTGCCAGCAGTTACGGGACAGGGGTTCGAGATACGCAGTATTTT	CASSYGTGVRDTQYF
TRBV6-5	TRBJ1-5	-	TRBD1	TGTGCCAGCAGTTACTCGACAGGGGAGGATCAGCCCCAGCATTTT	CASSYSTGEDQPQHF
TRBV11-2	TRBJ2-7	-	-	TGTGCCAGCAGCTTGGGACTTTTCTACGAGCAGTACTTC	CASSLGLFYEQYF
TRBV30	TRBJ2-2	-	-	TGTGCCTGGAGGCTCCTTCGGGGGAACACCGGGGAGCTGTTTTTT	CAWRLLRGNTGELFF
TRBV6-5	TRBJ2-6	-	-	TGTGCCAGCAGCCCCGCTGGGGCCAACGTCCTGACTTTC	CASSPAGANVLTF
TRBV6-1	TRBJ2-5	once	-	TGTGCCAGCAGTGAAGCGCTCGGGACACTGTACCAAGAGACCCAGTACTTC	CASSEALGTLYQETQYF
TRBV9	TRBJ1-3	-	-	TGTGCCAGCAGCTACGGGGCTGGAAACACCATATATTTT	CASSYGAGNTIYF
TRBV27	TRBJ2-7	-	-	TGTGCCAGCAGTGGGGACACTTCCTACGAGCAGTACTTC	CASSGDTSYEQYF
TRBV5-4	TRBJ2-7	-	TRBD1	TGTGCCAGCAGCCCCACAGGGGCGAGGTACGAGCAGTACTTC	CASSPTGARYEQYF
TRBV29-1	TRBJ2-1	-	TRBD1	TGCAGCGTTGATTCGGCGGGACAGGGTAAGTATGAGCAGTTCTTC	CSVDSAGQGKYEQFF
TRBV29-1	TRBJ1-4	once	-	TGCAGCGTTGAAGAGGGCTCGACGTACTCAACTAATGAAAAACTGTTTTTT	CSVEEGSTYSTNEKLFF
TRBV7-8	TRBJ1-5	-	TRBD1	TGTGCCAGCAGCTTAGAAACCAGGGGGTATCAGCCCCAGCATTTT	CASSLETRGYQPQHF
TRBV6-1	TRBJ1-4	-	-	TGTGCCAGCAGAGGGGACAACTCGAATGAAAAACTGTTTTTT	CASRGDNSNEKLFF
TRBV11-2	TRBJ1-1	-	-	TGTGCCAGCAGCCCTAGGATGAACACTGAAGCTTTCTTT	CASSPRMNTEAFF
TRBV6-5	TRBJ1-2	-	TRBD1	TGTGCCAGCACCCTGGGGCAGGGGGCTCTTGGCTACACCTTC	CASTLGQGALGYTF
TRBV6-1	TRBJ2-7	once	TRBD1	TGTGCCAGCAGTAGGGGACAGGGGGTAAACTACGAGCAGTACTTC	CASSRGQGVNYEQYF
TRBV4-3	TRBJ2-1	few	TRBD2	TGCGCCAGCAGCCGCGTGACTAGCGCCAATGAGCAGTTCTTC	CASSRVTSANEQFF
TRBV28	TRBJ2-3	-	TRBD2	TGTGCCAGCAGTCTAGCGGGAGTAGGAGATACGCAGTATTTT	CASSLAGVGDTQYF
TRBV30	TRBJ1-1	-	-	TGTGCCTGCACAAACAGGATTACTGAAGCTTTCTTT	CACTNRITEAFF
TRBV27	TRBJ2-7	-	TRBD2	TGTGCCAGCAGGACGACTAGCGGGAGGCTACCGCAGTACTTC	CASRTTSGRLPQYF
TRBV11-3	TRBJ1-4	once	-	TGTGCCAGCAGCTTAGGGGGGGATTACGAAAAACTGTTTTTT	CASSLGGDYEKLFF
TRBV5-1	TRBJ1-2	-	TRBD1	TGCGCCAGCACCCAATACAGGGGGAGAGATGGCTACACCTTC	CASTQYRGRDGYTF
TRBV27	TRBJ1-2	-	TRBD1	TGTGCCAGCAGTGGGACAGGGTTTGGCTACACCTTC	CASSGTGFGYTF
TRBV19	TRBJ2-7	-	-	TGTGCCAGTAGTTCAACAGACAGAGGGGGAACTGCGGACTACGAGCAGTACTTC	CASSSTDRGGTADYEQYF
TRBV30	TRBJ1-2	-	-	TGTGCCTGGAGTTTCTACGGTGGCTATGGCTACACCTTC	CAWSFYGGYGYTF
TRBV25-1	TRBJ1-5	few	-	TGTGCCAGCAGTGACAGATATAGCAATCAGCCCCAGCATTTT	CASSDRYSNQPQHF
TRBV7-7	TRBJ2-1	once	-	TGTGCTAGCAGCCCGGGTTTAAATAATGAGCAGTTCTTC	CASSPGLNNEQFF
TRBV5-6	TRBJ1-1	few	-	TGTGCCAGCAGCCATGACAAGATAGTCACTGAAGCTTTCTTT	CASSHDKIVTEAFF